Presented here are 9 T cell receptor beta chains from one specimen sequenced in a study of blood T cell repertoires in COVID-19. Assay used: immunoSEQ multiplex PCR; TCRdb lists only in-frame clones, some missing. Of 250,000 or so clones in the sample, approximately 86% were seen once. The specimen sequenced was PBMCs or T cells enriched from blood (not recorded which). The source of these receptors is a woman younger than 30 who had recovered from COVID-19.

The chain has TRBV20-1 and TRBJ1-1; D may be TRBD1 (5 bases). CDR1 and CDR2 from the germline V gene are DFQATT and SNEGSKA (reference sequence). Deletions cut 3 bases from V and 9 bases from J, with 14 bases between. The CDR3 runs 12 residues. Here the CDR3 reads CSASAERGKAFF. CDR3 sequence (DNA): TGCAGTGCTAGTGCCGAGCGGGGGAAAGCTTTCTTT.

This clone was counted once. The chain uses TRBV6-6 and TRBJ2-1, with 12 bases that match TRBD2. CDR1 is MNHNY and CDR2 is SVGAGI in the germline V gene (reference sequence). The junction had 6 bases not matched to a gene; V was cut back by 5 bases and J by 7 bases. This CDR3 is 15 amino acids long. Here the CDR3 reads CASSMGLAGGNEQFF. The CDR3 DNA reads TGTGCCAGCAGTATGGGACTAGCGGGCGGGAATGAGCAGTTCTTC.

This chain joins TRBV19 and TRBJ2-1, with 11 bases fitting TRBD2. This CDR3 has 15 residues. Germline assignment: CDR1 LNHDA and CDR2 SQIVND (reference sequence). With V trimmed by 9 bases and J by 5 bases, 9 bases remained unmatched. CDR3 DNA sequence: TGTGCCAGCCGATGGACTAGCGGGTTTCACAATGAGCAGTTCTTC. Translation: CASRWTSGFHNEQFF.

The chain uses TRBV6-4 and TRBJ2-2, with D maybe TRBD2 (5 bases). V gave up 5 bases and J gave up 1 base, with 8 bases separating them. CDR3 length equals 14 residues. Per germline, CDR1 MRHNA and CDR2 SNTAGT. CDR3 sequence (DNA): TGTGCCAGCAGTTCGGACTGGAACACCGGGGAGCTGTTTTTT. It translates to CASSSDWNTGELFF.

This sequence joins TRBV11-2 and TRBJ2-3; D is possibly TRBD1 (6 bases). The CDR3 loop spans 17 amino acids. Germline CDR1 is SGHAT and CDR2 is FQNNGV. Trimming cost V 0 bases and J 4 bases, with 17 bases left between them. The CDR3 DNA is TGTGCCAGCAGCTTAGACCAATGGGGGCGCCGGGCAGATACGCAGTATTTT. Its translation is CASSLDQWGRRADTQYF.

The chain joins TRBV7-8 to TRBJ1-2; D is undetermined. V was shortened by 4 bases and J by 6 bases, with 21 bases between the two germline ends. The germline V gene has CDR1 SGHVS and CDR2 FQNEAQ. The CDR3 runs 16 residues. In DNA form, the CDR3 reads TGTGCCAGCAGCTCCCCAAAGGCAGCTACGACTGATGGCTACACCTTC. Its translation: CASSSPKAATTDGYTF.

The chain joins TRBV5-6 to TRBJ1-4, with D possibly being TRBD1 (5 bases). This CDR3 is built from 18 residues. V was pared by 0 bases and J by 2 bases, with 17 bases between. Germline V gene data show CDR1 as SGHDT and CDR2 as YYEEEE. CDR3 in amino acids: CASSLAPSGEVTNEKLFF. CDR3 sequence (DNA): TGTGCCAGCAGCTTGGCCCCCTCGGGGGAGGTGACTAATGAAAAACTGTTTTTT.

The chain uses TRBV5-6 and TRBJ2-1; 11 bases fit TRBD2. The germline CDR1 and CDR2 sequences are SGHDT and YYEEEE. The trim removed 4 bases at V and 9 bases at J, leaving 9 bases unmatched. The CDR3 is 15 residues long. DNA for the CDR3: TGTGCCAGCAGCCACCTAGCGGGGGGAGGTAGTGAGCAGTTCTTC. This sequence encodes CASSHLAGGGSEQFF.

This clone was detected only a few times. This rearrangement joins TRBV7-8 to TRBJ1-5; D possibly corresponds to TRBD1 (6 bases). The V and J ends lost 0 bases and 4 bases respectively, with 19 bases between them. CDR3 length: 18 residues. Germline CDR1 SGHVS, CDR2 FQNEAQ. CDR3 nucleotides: TGTGCCAGCAGCTTAGCTTTTGGGGACAATCTGCAGAATCAGCCCCAGCATTTT. This translates into CASSLAFGDNLQNQPQHF.